Each of the 21 T cell receptor beta chains below was sequenced from the same sample in a study of CD8+CD57+ T cells in acquired aplastic anemia. Profiles of TCR beta VDJ and CDR3 were generated from a genomic DNA template. MiXCR, applied by TCRdb to the reads, yields one record per CDR3 protein. The table records 150,000 to 200,000 distinct CDR3 sequences, 35% to 55% of them present only once. The sequenced sample consisted of sorted CD4+, CD8+, or CD8+CD57+ T cells (not recorded which) from PBMCs. The origin of the receptors is a human donor in good health.

A remark on this clonotype: A junction end diverges from the germline sequence, so it may reflect a read error. The chain has TRBV7-6 and TRBJ2-2; D uncertain. The CDR3 contains 13 residues. Germline assignment: CDR1 SGHVS and CDR2 FNYEAQ. DNA of the CDR3: TGTGCTAGCAGTCCCGCGCTCACCGGGGAGCTGTTTTTT. Its protein is CASSPALTGELFF.

The chain recombines TRBV5-4 with TRBJ2-4; the D gene is possibly TRBD1 (6 bases). Germline lookup yields CDR1 SGHNT and CDR2 YYREEE (reference sequence). Trimming stripped 5 bases from V and 3 bases from J, with 12 bases between. The CDR3 totals 14 residues. CDR3 coding DNA: TGTGCCAGCAGTCCCCGAGGGGGCAAAAACATTCAGTACTTC. It is translated as CASSPRGGKNIQYF. The full variable domain, with the rest looked up from reference TRBV5-4 and TRBJ2-4, is ETGVTQSPTHLIKTRGQQVTLRCSSQSGHNTVSWYQQALGQGPQFIFQYYREEENGRGNFPPRFSGLQFPNYSSELNVNALELDDSALYLCASSPRGGKNIQYFGAGTRLSVL.

Turning to this clonotype: It may be a read error: a sequence one base away is much more abundant. The chain couples TRBV5-1 to TRBJ1-5; D perhaps matches TRBD1 (6 bases). The CDR3 loop spans 15 amino acids. Germline CDR1 SGHRS, CDR2 YFSETQ. The CDR3 region has the DNA TGCGCCAGCAGCTTGGGGACAGCTAGCGATCAGCCCCAGCATTTT. This gives the protein CASSLGTASDQPQHF.

The rearrangement links TRBV2 to TRBJ2-1; D may be TRBD2 (5 bases). Germline V gives CDR1 SNHLY, CDR2 FYNNEI. Trimming took 6 bases from V and 7 from J, leaving 13 bases between them. The length of the CDR3 is 13 residues. CDR3 protein: CASSDTSMNEQFF. Written as DNA, the CDR3 is TGTGCCAGCAGCGACACTAGTATGAATGAGCAGTTCTTC.

This chain uses TRBV15 with TRBJ1-5; D unresolved. Trimming cost V 3 bases and J 7 bases, with 7 bases left between them. The CDR3 consists of 12 residues. Looked up from germline, CDR1 is LNHNV and CDR2 is YYDKDF (reference sequence). The CDR3 DNA follows: TGTGCCACCAGCAGTATCAGCCAGCCCCAGCATTTT. It specifies CATSSISQPQHF.

This chain connects TRBV19 to TRBJ1-5; possible D gene TRBD1, 5 bases. The CDR3 runs to 14 residues. Trimming removed 4 bases at V and 5 bases at J, with 12 bases between. The V gene's germline CDR1 is LNHDA and CDR2 SQIVND (reference sequence). This chain's CDR3 is CASSNGARDQPQHF. CDR3 in DNA: TGTGCCAGTAGTAATGGGGCGCGGGATCAGCCCCAGCATTTT.

The chain carries TRBV27 and TRBJ2-6, with D uncertain. V lost 1 base, J lost 2 bases, and 9 bases lay in between. There are 16 residues in the CDR3. CDR1 is MNHEY and CDR2 is SMNVEV in the germline V gene (reference sequence). The CDR3 nucleotides are TGTGCCAGCAGTTTATTGAAGGCTACTGGGGCCAACGTCCTGACTTTC. Its protein product is CASSLLKATGANVLTF.

This clonotype was counted ten times or more. CDR3 region: CASTRLRDTPSPKNIQYF. Written as DNA, the CDR3 is TGCGCCAGCACCCGCTTGCGGGACACACCGTCCCCCAAAAACATTCAGTACTTC. The chain employs TRBV10-1 and TRBJ2-4, with D perhaps assigned TRBD1 or TRBD2 (6 bases each). V was cut by 7 bases and J by 2 bases, with 24 bases left in between. There are 18 residues in the CDR3. Germline values: CDR1 WNHNN, CDR2 SYGVQD (reference sequence).

This clonotype was counted only a few times. The V call is TRBV7-9, the J call TRBJ2-7; unclear D gene. This CDR3 region has 13 residues. V dropped 5 bases and J dropped 4 bases, with 12 bases sitting between them. Germline V CDR1 and CDR2: SEHNR, FQNEAQ (reference sequence). CDR3 in amino acids: CASSPRGDYEQYF. CDR3 nucleotide sequence: TGTGCCAGCAGCCCCCGCGGTGATTACGAGCAGTACTTC.

The V call is TRBV12-3 or TRBV12-4, the J call TRBJ1-2, with 9 bases identical to TRBD1. This CDR3 has 14 amino acids. Germline trimming cut 6 bases from V and 4 bases from J; bases unmatched to any gene: 6. CDR3 protein: CASSQQGAVYGYTF. The CDR3 region has the DNA TGTGCCAGCAGCCAACAGGGGGCTGTCTATGGCTACACCTTC.

This clonotype has more than one count but fewer than ten. This chain uses TRBV28 with TRBJ2-5; 11 bases agree with TRBD2. J lost 4 bases, V lost 1 base, and 5 bases had no gene match. The CDR3 runs 16 residues. Germline CDR1 is MDHEN and CDR2 is SYDVKM. The chain's CDR3 is CASSLFGTSGGETQYF. The CDR3 nucleotides read TGTGCCAGCAGTTTATTTGGGACTAGCGGAGGAGAGACCCAGTACTTC.

The rearrangement links TRBV15 to TRBJ1-1; D gene uncertain. CDR3 size: 16 residues. Between the trimmed V and J ends, which lost 0 bases and 2 bases, there was a span of 13 bases. From germline, CDR1 is LNHNV and CDR2 YYDKDF (reference sequence). As DNA, the CDR3 is TGTGCCACCAGCAGAGATCTTGCAGCTAAAAACACTGAAGCTTTCTTT. Translation: CATSRDLAAKNTEAFF.

This chain joins TRBV3-1 and TRBJ2-1, with TRBD2 identical over 10 bases. Germline CDR1 LGHDT, CDR2 YNNKEL (reference sequence). There are 15 residues in the CDR3. V was pared by 7 bases and J by 2 bases, with 5 bases of the junction left unmatched. The CDR3 sequence: CASTVTSGTYNEQFF. The CDR3 coding sequence is TGTGCCAGCACCGTAACTAGCGGGACCTACAATGAGCAGTTCTTC.

V and J are TRBV25-1 and TRBJ1-2, with D possibly being TRBD1 (5 bases). Trimming pared 0 bases from V and 2 bases from J, leaving 10 bases between. Germline V gene lookup returns CDR1 MGHDK and CDR2 SYGVNS. This CDR3 has 15 amino acids. The CDR3 DNA is TGTGCCAGCAGTGAATATGGCAGGGCCAACTATGGCTACACCTTC. It encodes CASSEYGRANYGYTF.

The CDR3 spells CSATGGNTIYF. In nucleotides, the CDR3 is TGCAGTGCTACGGGAGGAAACACCATATATTTT. The V call is TRBV20-1, the J call TRBJ1-3; D uncertain. Between the trimmed V and J ends, which lost 4 bases and 4 bases, there was a span of 5 bases. CDR3 size: 11 residues. CDR1 is DFQATT and CDR2 is SNEGSKA in the germline V gene (reference sequence).

This clonotype was counted a few times. The chain couples TRBV18 to TRBJ1-6; 9 nucleotides align to TRBD1. This CDR3 has 15 residues. With V trimmed by 6 bases and J by 6 bases, 6 bases remained unmatched. Germline V gene lookup returns CDR1 KGHSH and CDR2 LQKENI. The CDR3 nucleotides are TGTGCCAGCTCCCCGGGACAGGGAAGTAATTCACCCCTCCACTTT. Amino acids: CASSPGQGSNSPLHF.

In its sample, this clonotype was seen once. J is TRBJ1-2 and V is TRBV15; D is ambiguous. Germline CDR1 LNHNV, CDR2 YYDKDF (reference sequence). V was shortened by 0 bases and J by 2 bases, with 7 bases between the two germline ends. The CDR3 spans 14 residues. The CDR3 loop is CATSRDVGNYGYTF. The CDR3 DNA is TGTGCCACCAGCAGAGATGTAGGGAACTATGGCTACACCTTC.

This clonotype occurred a few times. The rearrangement joins TRBV2 to TRBJ1-2, with no clear D. V dropped 1 base and J dropped 5 bases, with 8 bases sitting between them. The CDR3 length is 13 residues. Germline loops: CDR1 SNHLY, CDR2 FYNNEI. CDR3 nucleotide sequence: TGTGCCAGCAGTGAAGAGGGCAGATATGGCTACACCTTC. Encoded protein: CASSEEGRYGYTF.

This chain joins TRBV5-5 and TRBJ2-7; 9 positions match TRBD1. This CDR3 has 12 residues. Losses at the gene ends were 7 bases for V and 6 bases for J; bases not matched to a gene: 5. Germline assignment: CDR1 SGHKS and CDR2 YYEKEE (reference sequence). The CDR3 nucleotides are TGTGCCAGCCCCGGGACAGGGCCCGAGCAGTACTTC. The encoded protein is CASPGTGPEQYF.

In nucleotides, the CDR3 is TGTGCCAGCAGCGTATCATGGGACAGGAGCTCCTACGAGCAGTACTTC. The encoded protein is CASSVSWDRSSYEQYF. The chain carries TRBV9 and TRBJ2-7, with TRBD1 identical over 8 bases. Losses at the gene ends were 1 base for V and 0 bases for J; bases not matched to a gene: 6. The CDR3 consists of 16 residues. Germline loops: CDR1 SGDLS, CDR2 YYNGEE.

This clonotype was detected ten times or more. This chain links TRBV19 with TRBJ2-2; D perhaps matches TRBD2 (5 bases). The CDR3 extends over 13 amino acids. V was pared by 4 bases and J by 7 bases, with 10 bases between. The germline V gene has CDR1 LNHDA and CDR2 SQIVND (reference sequence). DNA for the CDR3: TGTGCCAGTAGTACCACTCGGGACGGGGAGCTGTTTTTT. It encodes CASSTTRDGELFF.